This T cell receptor beta chain is drawn from a study of blood T cells in healthy people across ages. Findings of the study overall: Estimates of diversity drawn from one million T cells were considered underestimates.

This clonotype occurred once. Antigen unknown. Germline V CDR1 and CDR2: SGHTA, FQGNSA. The CDR3 covers 15 residues. V was cut by 1 base and J by 2 bases, with 11 bases left in between. Then a second PCR, running about 6 to 11 cycles, was carried out with a sample-barcoded 5' primer and a J-beta primer mix. From the 5' RACE reads, TCRdb called clonotypes with MiXCR, one entry per CDR3 protein. Of 1.8 million or so distinct CDR3 sequences in the sample, approximately 39% were seen once. The J gene is TRBJ1-1, the V gene TRBV7-2, with unresolved D. This TCR came from a human donor in good health. Sequencing was performed on blood. This CDR3 is CASSLVRGGNTEAFF. As DNA, the CDR3 is TGTGCCAGCAGCTTAGTCAGAGGCGGCAACACTGAAGCTTTCTTT.